This TCR beta chain was sequenced for a study of cytomegalovirus exposure and HLA in healthy donors. Notes on the study in general: A few V segments could not be told apart, such as TRBV6-2 and TRBV6-3, and were left out. A later analysis appeared to link common viral pathogens to several of the most significant clusters. In vitro work confirmed that a few CMV-associated chains recognize CMV antigens.

The germline V gene encodes CDR1 MNHNS and CDR2 SASEGT. The CDR3 totals 17 residues. The trim removed 4 bases at V and 5 bases at J, leaving 14 bases unmatched. With 60 Vbeta and 13 Jbeta primers, the PCR was carried out. Clones were read by immunoSEQ multiplex PCR, and TCRdb kept only the in-frame ones, dropping some. Among about 180,000 clones, about four fifths were seen once, and the ten largest hold roughly 4.4%. Comment on this clone: Its target is unknown.

The clonotype originates from a young woman in good health and CMV-seropositive. V and J are TRBV6-1 and TRBJ2-7, with 10 positions matching TRBD1. Sequenced material: PBMCs. CDR3 residues: CASSARDRGTPKNEQYF. DNA for the CDR3: TGTGCCAGCAGTGCTCGGGACAGGGGAACTCCTAAGAACGAGCAGTACTTC.